The clone carrying this TCR beta chain was seen once. The data stem from a study of blood T cell repertoires in COVID-19. With V trimmed by 2 bases and J by 5 bases, 4 bases remained unmatched. Germline V gives CDR1 SGHDT, CDR2 YYEEEE. This CDR3 contains 14 residues. Measured with immunoSEQ multiplex PCR; TCRdb has only the in-frame clones, and not every one. Of 80,000 or so clones listed, 80% are singletons. The origin of this receptor is a woman aged 70-85 years with acute or convalescent COVID-19. The specimen sequenced was peripheral blood. This chain connects TRBV5-6 to TRBJ1-2; 9 bases map to TRBD1. CDR3 bases: TGTGCCAGCAGCTTACAGGGGGCAATATATGGCTACACCTTC. Its protein is CASSLQGAIYGYTF. The variable domain in full, with the rest retrieved from reference TRBV5-6 and TRBJ1-2, is DAGVTQSPTHLIKTRGQQVTLRCSPKSGHDTVSWYQQALGQGPQFIFQYYEEEERQRGNFPDRFSGHQFPNYSSELNVNALLLGDSALYLCASSLQGAIYGYTFGSGTRLTVV.